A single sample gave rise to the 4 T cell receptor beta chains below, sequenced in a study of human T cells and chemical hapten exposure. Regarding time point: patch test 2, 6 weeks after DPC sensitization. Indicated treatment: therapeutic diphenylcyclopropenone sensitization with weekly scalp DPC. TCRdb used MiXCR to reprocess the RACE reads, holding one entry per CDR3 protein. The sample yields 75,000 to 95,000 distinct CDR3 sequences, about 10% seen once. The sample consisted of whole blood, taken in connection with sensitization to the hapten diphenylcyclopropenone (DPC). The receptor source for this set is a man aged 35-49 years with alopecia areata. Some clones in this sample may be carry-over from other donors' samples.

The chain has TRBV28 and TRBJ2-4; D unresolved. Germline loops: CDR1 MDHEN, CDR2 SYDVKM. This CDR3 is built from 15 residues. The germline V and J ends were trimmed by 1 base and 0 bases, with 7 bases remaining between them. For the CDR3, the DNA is TGTGCCAGCAGTTTATTCAGCCAAGCCAAAAACATTCAGTACTTC. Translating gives CASSLFSQAKNIQYF.

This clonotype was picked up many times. DNA for the CDR3: TGTGCCAGCAGCCCCTTGAGACTAGATACGCAGTATTTT. As protein: CASSPLRLDTQYF. The chain is built from TRBV4-2 and TRBJ2-3; D remains unclear. V was trimmed by 4 bases and J by 5 bases, leaving 10 bases between them. CDR1 and CDR2 (germline): LGHNA, YNFKEQ. This CDR3 has 13 residues.

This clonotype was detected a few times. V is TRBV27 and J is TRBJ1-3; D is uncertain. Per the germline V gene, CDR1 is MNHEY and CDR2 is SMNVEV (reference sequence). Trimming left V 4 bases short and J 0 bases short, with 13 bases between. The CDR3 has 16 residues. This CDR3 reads CASSSGLTLSGNTIYF. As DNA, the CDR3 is TGTGCCAGCAGTTCTGGACTGACCCTCTCTGGAAACACCATATATTTT.

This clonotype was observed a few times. This chain's CDR3 is CASSLRLAREQYV. The DNA for the CDR3 is TGTGCCAGCAGTTTAAGACTAGCTCGGGAGCAGTACGTC. The chain employs TRBV11-1 and TRBJ2-7; TRBD2 agrees at 7 bases. From germline, CDR1 is SGHAT and CDR2 FQDESV (reference sequence). The trim removed 6 bases at V and 7 bases at J, leaving 9 bases unmatched. This CDR3 has 13 residues.